The 16 T cell receptor beta chains reported below all come from one sample, sequenced in a study of monozygotic twins with inflammatory bowel disease. TCRdb reprocessed the 5' RACE reads and keeps a single row for each CDR3 protein, giving no DNA. Its clone listing holds about 330,000 distinct CDR3 sequences. What was sequenced was blood. The receptors were sampled from a human donor with ulcerative colitis or Crohn's disease, or a healthy co-twin of an affected twin (not recorded which).

The chain carries TRBV6-2 or TRBV6-3 and TRBJ1-5; as DNA is missing, the TRBD1 call by TCRdb cannot be tested. The CDR3 totals 17 residues. The germline V gene encodes CDR1 MNHEY and CDR2 SVGEGT. CDR3 in amino acids: CASSKDRGHAGNQPQHF.

V and J are TRBV6-2 or TRBV6-3 and TRBJ2-1; TCRdb's assignment of TRBD2 cannot be checked, as there is no DNA. Per germline, CDR1 MNHEY and CDR2 SVGEGT. The CDR3 is 17 residues long. The CDR3 protein is CASSFHTSGTEPMIPFF.

The chain couples TRBV14 to TRBJ2-1; TCRdb's D gene call, TRBD2, goes unchecked for lack of DNA. Germline lookup yields CDR1 SGHDN and CDR2 FVKESK. The CDR3 is made up of 15 amino acids. CDR3 in amino acids: CASSQGPSGRNEQFF.

The genes are TRBV19 and TRBJ2-3. This CDR3 is built from 13 residues. The germline gives CDR1 LNHDA, CDR2 SQIVND (reference sequence). The CDR3 sequence: CASSANHKDTQYF.

The V call is TRBV4-3, the J call TRBJ1-4. Germline V gives CDR1 LGHNA, CDR2 YSLEER. CDR3 size: 17 residues. This chain's CDR3 is CASSQEQWVEPDEKLFF.

The rearrangement links TRBV2 to TRBJ2-7; without DNA, the TCRdb call of TRBD1 cannot be checked. The CDR3 loop spans 11 amino acids. Germline loops: CDR1 SNHLY, CDR2 FYNNEI. CDR3: CASRQGHEQYF.

The chain combines TRBV7-2 with TRBJ2-1; TCRdb indicates TRBD1, and absent DNA this call remains unverified. Germline CDR1 SGHTA, CDR2 FQGNSA. The CDR3 contains 15 residues. The CDR3 sequence: CASSRRAGQTNEQFF.

V is TRBV28 and J is TRBJ2-6; TCRdb returns TRBD1, unconfirmable since there is no DNA. This CDR3 has 15 amino acids. Germline V lookup: CDR1 MDHEN, CDR2 SYDVKM. The CDR3 region is CASTRPGSGANVLTF.

The rearrangement links TRBV28 to TRBJ2-3; TCRdb reports TRBD2, a call that lacks DNA to check it against. This CDR3 region has 19 residues. The V gene's germline CDR1 is MDHEN and CDR2 SYDVKM. The CDR3: CASSLAGLAGVPGTDTQYF. Variable domain in full (rest from reference TRBV28 and TRBJ2-3): DVKVTQSSRYLVKRTGEKVFLECVQDMDHENMFWYRQDPGLGLRLIYFSYDVKMKEKGDIPEGYSVSREKKERFSLILESASTNQTSMYLCASSLAGLAGVPGTDTQYFGPGTRLTVL.

The J gene is TRBJ1-1, the V gene TRBV5-5; the D gene TCRdb calls, TRBD1, cannot be checked with no DNA. The CDR3 covers 15 residues. Germline V gives CDR1 SGHKS, CDR2 YYEKEE (reference sequence). The CDR3 loop is CASSQMTGLNTEAFF.

This rearrangement joins TRBV30 to TRBJ2-1; TCRdb's D gene call, TRBD2, goes unchecked for lack of DNA. The CDR3 is 16 amino acids. The V gene's germline CDR1 is GTSNPN and CDR2 SVGIG (reference sequence). The CDR3 sequence: CAWSPTPGLSYNEQFF.

The genes are TRBV7-6 and TRBJ2-5; TCRdb designates TRBD1, a call that cannot be tested without DNA. The CDR3 covers 15 residues. CDR1 is SGHVS, CDR2 FNYEAQ, per germline. The CDR3: CASSPNTDRGETQYF.

The chain is built from TRBV3-1 and TRBJ2-3; without DNA, the TCRdb call of TRBD2 cannot be checked. The CDR3 is 14 residues long. CDR1 and CDR2 from the germline V gene are LGHDT and YNNKEL (reference sequence). The CDR3 here is CASSQGGSKDTQYF.

This chain joins TRBV6-1 and TRBJ1-2. Germline V gene sequence: CDR1 MNHNS, CDR2 SASEGT. The length of the CDR3 is 15 residues. The CDR3 here is CASSPHSDGEGGYTF.

The rearrangement uses TRBV4-3 and TRBJ2-2; the D gene TCRdb calls, TRBD1, cannot be checked with no DNA. The CDR3 loop spans 15 amino acids. Germline V lookup: CDR1 LGHNA, CDR2 YSLEER. CDR3 sequence: CASSQGDRGTGELFF.

This sequence joins TRBV3-1 and TRBJ2-7; TCRdb gives TRBD1 as the D gene, but with no DNA this cannot be confirmed. Germline V gene lookup returns CDR1 LGHDT and CDR2 YNNKEL (reference sequence). The CDR3 sequence is 12 residues long. The CDR3 loop reads CASGSEGAEQYF.